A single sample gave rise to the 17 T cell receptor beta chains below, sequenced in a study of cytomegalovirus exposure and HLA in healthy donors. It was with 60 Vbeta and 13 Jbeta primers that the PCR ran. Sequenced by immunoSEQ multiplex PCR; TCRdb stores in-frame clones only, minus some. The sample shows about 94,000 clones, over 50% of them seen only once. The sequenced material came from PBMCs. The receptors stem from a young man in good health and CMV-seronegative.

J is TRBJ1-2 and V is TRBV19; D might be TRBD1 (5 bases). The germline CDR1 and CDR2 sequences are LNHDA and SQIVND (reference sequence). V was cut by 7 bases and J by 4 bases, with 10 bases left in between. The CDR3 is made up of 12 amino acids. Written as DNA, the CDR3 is TGTGCCAGTAAGCAGGGCTCCTATGGCTACACCTTC. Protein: CASKQGSYGYTF.

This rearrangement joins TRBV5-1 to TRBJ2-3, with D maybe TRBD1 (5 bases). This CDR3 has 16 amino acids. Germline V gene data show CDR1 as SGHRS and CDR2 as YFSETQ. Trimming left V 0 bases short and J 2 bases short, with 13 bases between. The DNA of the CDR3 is TGCGCCAGCAGCTTGGTGTATGCAGGGATCACAGATACGCAGTATTTT. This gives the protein CASSLVYAGITDTQYF.

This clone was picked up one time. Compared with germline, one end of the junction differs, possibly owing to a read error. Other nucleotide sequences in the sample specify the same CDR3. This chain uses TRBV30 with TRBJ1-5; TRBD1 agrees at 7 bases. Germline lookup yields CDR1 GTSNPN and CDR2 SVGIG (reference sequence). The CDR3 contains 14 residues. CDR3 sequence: CAWSFGQVNQPQHF. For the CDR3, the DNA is TGTGCCTGGAGTTTCGGACAGGTCAATCAACCCCAGCATTTT. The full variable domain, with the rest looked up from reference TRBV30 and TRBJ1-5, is SQTIHQWPATLVQPVGSPLSLECTVEGTSNPNLYWYRQAAGRGLQLLFYSVGIGQISSEVPQNLSASRPQDRQFILSSKKLLLSDSGFYLCAWSFGQVNQPQHFGDGTRLSIL.

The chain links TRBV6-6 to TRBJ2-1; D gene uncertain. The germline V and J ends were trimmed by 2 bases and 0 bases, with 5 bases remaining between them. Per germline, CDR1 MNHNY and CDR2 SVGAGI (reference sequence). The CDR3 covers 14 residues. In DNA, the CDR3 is TGTGCCAGCAGTTACCGGAGCTCCTACAATGAGCAGTTCTTC. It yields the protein CASSYRSSYNEQFF.

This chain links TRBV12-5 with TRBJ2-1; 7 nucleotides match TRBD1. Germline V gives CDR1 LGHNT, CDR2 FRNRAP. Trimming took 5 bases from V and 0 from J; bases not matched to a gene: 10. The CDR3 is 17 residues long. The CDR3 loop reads CASGPYRGLSSYNEQFF. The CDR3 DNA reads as TGTGCTAGTGGTCCCTACAGGGGCCTCAGCTCCTACAATGAGCAGTTCTTC.

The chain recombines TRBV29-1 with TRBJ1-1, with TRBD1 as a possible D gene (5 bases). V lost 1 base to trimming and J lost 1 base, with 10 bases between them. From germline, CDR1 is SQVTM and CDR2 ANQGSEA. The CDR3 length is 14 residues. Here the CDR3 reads CSVEGLGGNTEAFF. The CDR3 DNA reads TGCAGCGTTGAAGGGCTCGGGGGGAACACTGAAGCTTTCTTT.

DNA for the CDR3: TGTGCCAGCAGTCCACAGGGGGCAGGAGATACGCAGTATTTT. Encoded protein: CASSPQGAGDTQYF. V usage is TRBV27 and J usage is TRBJ2-3, with 9 bases lining up with TRBD1. Germline loops: CDR1 MNHEY, CDR2 SMNVEV (reference sequence). The CDR3 runs 14 residues. The V gene end was trimmed by 5 bases and the J gene end by 5 bases; junction bases not matched to a gene: 5.

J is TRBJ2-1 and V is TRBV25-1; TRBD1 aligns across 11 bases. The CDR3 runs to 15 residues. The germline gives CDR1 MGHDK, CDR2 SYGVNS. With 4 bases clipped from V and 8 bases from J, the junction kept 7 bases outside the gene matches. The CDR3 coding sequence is TGTGCCAGCAGTGTGGGGACAGGGGGTAACGATGAGCAGTTCTTC. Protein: CASSVGTGGNDEQFF.

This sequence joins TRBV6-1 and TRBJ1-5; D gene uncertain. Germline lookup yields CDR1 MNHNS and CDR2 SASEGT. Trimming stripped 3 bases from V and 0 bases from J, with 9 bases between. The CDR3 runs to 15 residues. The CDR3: CASSDYSGSNQPQHF. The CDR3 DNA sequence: TGTGCCAGCAGTGATTATTCAGGTAGCAATCAGCCCCAGCATTTT.

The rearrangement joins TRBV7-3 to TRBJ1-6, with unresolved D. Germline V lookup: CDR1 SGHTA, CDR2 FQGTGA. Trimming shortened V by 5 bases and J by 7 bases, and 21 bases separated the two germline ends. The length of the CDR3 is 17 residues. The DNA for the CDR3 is TGTGCCAGCAGCGACAAAACGACACCTCTCCCGAATTCACCCCTCCACTTT. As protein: CASSDKTTPLPNSPLHF.

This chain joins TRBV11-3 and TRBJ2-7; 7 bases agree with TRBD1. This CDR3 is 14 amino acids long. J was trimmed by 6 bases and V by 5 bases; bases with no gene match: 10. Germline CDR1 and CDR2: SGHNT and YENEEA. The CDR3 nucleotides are TGTGCCAGCAGCATTGGGGTACAGGGGAGCGAGCAGTACTTC. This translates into CASSIGVQGSEQYF.

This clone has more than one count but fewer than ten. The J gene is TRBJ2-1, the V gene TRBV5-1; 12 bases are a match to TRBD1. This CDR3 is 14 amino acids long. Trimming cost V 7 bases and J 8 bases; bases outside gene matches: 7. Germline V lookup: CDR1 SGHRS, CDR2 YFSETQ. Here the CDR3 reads CASRGTGGGDEQFF. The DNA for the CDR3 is TGCGCCAGCCGCGGGACAGGGGGCGGCGATGAGCAGTTCTTC. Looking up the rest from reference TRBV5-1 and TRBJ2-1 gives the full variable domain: KAGVTQTPRYLIKTRGQQVTLSCSPISGHRSVSWYQQTPGQGLQFLFEYFSETQRNKGNFPGRFSGRQFSNSRSEMNVSTLELGDSALYLCASRGTGGGDEQFFGPGTRLTVL.

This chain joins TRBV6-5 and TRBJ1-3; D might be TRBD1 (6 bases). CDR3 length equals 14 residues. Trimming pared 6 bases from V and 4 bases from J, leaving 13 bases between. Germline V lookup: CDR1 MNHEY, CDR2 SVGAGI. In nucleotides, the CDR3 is TGTGCCAGCAGGGCTAACAGGGCAGGAAACACCATATATTTT. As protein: CASRANRAGNTIYF.

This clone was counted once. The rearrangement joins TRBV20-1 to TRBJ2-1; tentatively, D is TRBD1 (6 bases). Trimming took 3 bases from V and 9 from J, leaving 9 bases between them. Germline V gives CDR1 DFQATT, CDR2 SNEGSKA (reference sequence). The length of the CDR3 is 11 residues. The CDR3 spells CSASRGPEQFF. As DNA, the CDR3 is TGCAGTGCTAGCAGGGGTCCTGAGCAGTTCTTC.

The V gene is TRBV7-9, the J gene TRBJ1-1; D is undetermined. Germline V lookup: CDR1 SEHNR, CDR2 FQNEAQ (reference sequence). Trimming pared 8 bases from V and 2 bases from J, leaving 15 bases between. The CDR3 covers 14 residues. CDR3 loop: CASGLSSYNTEAFF. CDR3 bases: TGTGCCAGCGGGCTATCATCTTATAACACTGAAGCTTTCTTT.

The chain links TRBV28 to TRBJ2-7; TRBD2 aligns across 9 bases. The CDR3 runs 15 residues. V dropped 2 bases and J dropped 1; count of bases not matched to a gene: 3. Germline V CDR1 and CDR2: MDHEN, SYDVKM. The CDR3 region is CASSLALAGSYEQYF. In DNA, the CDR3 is TGTGCCAGCAGTTTAGCCCTAGCGGGATCCTACGAGCAGTACTTC.

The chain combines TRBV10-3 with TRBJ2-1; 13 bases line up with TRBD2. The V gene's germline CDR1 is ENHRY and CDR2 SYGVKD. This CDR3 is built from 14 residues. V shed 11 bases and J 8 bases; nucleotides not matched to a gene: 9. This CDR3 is CASSGTSGVYEQFF. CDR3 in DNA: TGTGCCTCCTCCGGGACTAGCGGGGTTTATGAGCAGTTCTTC.